The 32 T cell receptor beta chains below all came from one sample that was sequenced in a study of blood T cell repertoires in COVID-19. Using immunoSEQ multiplex PCR, the repertoire was profiled, and TCRdb retains in-frame clones only, with some absent. The sample shows 43,000 or so clones, over 80% of them seen only once. Sequencing input: peripheral blood. These receptors all come from a man in his 60s with active COVID-19.

This clone was detected only once. V and J are TRBV12-3 or TRBV12-4 and TRBJ2-1; D gene unclear. The CDR3 totals 13 residues. The V end was cut by 3 bases, the J end by 7 bases, with 10 bases between. The chain's CDR3 is CASSFGTWNEQFF. CDR3 sequence (DNA): TGTGCCAGCAGTTTTGGTACTTGGAATGAGCAGTTCTTC.

The rearrangement uses TRBV2 and TRBJ2-5, with a tentative D call TRBD1 (6 bases). The germline gives CDR1 SNHLY, CDR2 FYNNEI. Trimming took 4 bases from V and 2 from J, leaving 11 bases between them. This CDR3 is 14 amino acids long. The CDR3 loop is CASSGGQMQETQYF. The CDR3 DNA is TGTGCCAGCAGTGGAGGACAGATGCAAGAGACCCAGTACTTC.

This clone was counted between two and nine times. The rearrangement links TRBV6-2 or TRBV6-3 to TRBJ2-7; 11 bases are shared with TRBD1. The germline V gene has CDR1 MNHEY and CDR2 SVGEGT. V lost 6 bases to trimming and J lost 2 bases; unmatched junction nucleotides: 3. This CDR3 is built from 14 residues. CDR3 sequence reads: CASSRTGGPYEQYF. The CDR3, as DNA: TGTGCCAGCAGCCGGACAGGGGGCCCCTACGAGCAGTACTTC.

The count of this clone is one. The genes are TRBV4-2 and TRBJ2-1; the match to TRBD2 covers 14 bases. With 3 bases clipped from V and 14 bases from J, the junction kept 27 bases outside the gene matches. There are 21 residues in the CDR3. The V gene's germline CDR1 is LGHNA and CDR2 YNFKEQ. CDR3 nucleotides: TGTGCCAGCAGCCACTCCCCCCGCCGGGGACTAGCGGGGGCAGTGGCTCGTTGGGAGTTCTTC. It is translated as CASSHSPRRGLAGAVARWEFF.

The CDR3 region has the DNA TGTGCCACCAGCAGACAGCTAGCGGGGGACACAGATACGCAGTATTTT. It encodes CATSRQLAGDTDTQYF. The rearrangement joins TRBV15 to TRBJ2-3; 10 positions agree with TRBD2. V shed 2 bases, J shed 2 bases, and the junction held 4 bases outside the gene matches. Germline V gene data show CDR1 as LNHNV and CDR2 as YYDKDF (reference sequence). CDR3 length equals 16 residues. Full variable domain (rest looked up from reference TRBV15 and TRBJ2-3): DAMVIQNPRYQVTQFGKPVTLSCSQTLNHNVMYWYQQKSSQAPKLLFHYYDKDFNNEADTPDNFQSRRPNTSFCFLDIRSPGLGDTAMYLCATSRQLAGDTDTQYFGPGTRLTVL.

The rearrangement uses TRBV27 and TRBJ2-7; 10 bases are a match to TRBD1. This CDR3 is built from 16 residues. After removal of 5 bases from V and 4 bases from J, the junction contained 11 bases not matched to a gene. Germline values: CDR1 MNHEY, CDR2 SMNVEV (reference sequence). CDR3 region: CASSLNPRTGGYEQYF. CDR3 nucleotides: TGTGCCAGCAGTCTCAACCCTCGGACAGGGGGGTACGAGCAGTACTTC.

A single count supports this clone. The rearrangement uses TRBV7-2 and TRBJ2-7, with TRBD1 identical over 8 bases. In germline, CDR1 is SGHTA, CDR2 FQGNSA. There are 13 residues in the CDR3. V was clipped by 5 bases and J by 6 bases; unmatched bases: 6. The CDR3 nucleotides are TGTGCCAGCAGCCCCTGGACAGGGACCGAGCAGTACTTC. Its translation: CASSPWTGTEQYF.

This chain links TRBV3-1 (or the pseudogene TRBV3-2) with TRBJ2-3; possible D gene TRBD2, 5 bases. This CDR3 is built from 16 residues. Trimming took 4 bases from V and 0 from J, leaving 14 bases between them. The V gene's germline CDR1 is LGHDT and CDR2 YNNKEL (reference sequence). CDR3 residues: CASSRFRDSSTDTQYF. For the CDR3, the DNA is TGTGCCAGCAGCCGCTTTCGGGATTCTAGCACAGATACGCAGTATTTT.

The chain carries TRBV7-3 and TRBJ2-6; D may be TRBD1 (5 bases). The germline V gene has CDR1 SGHTA and CDR2 FQGTGA. The CDR3 is 16 amino acids. Trimming cost V 4 bases and J 5 bases, with 15 bases left between them. The CDR3 is CASSSRQGLRANVLTF. The CDR3 DNA sequence: TGTGCCAGCAGCTCAAGGCAGGGTTTGAGGGCCAACGTCCTGACTTTC.

V gene TRBV6-5 combines with J gene TRBJ2-1; D may be TRBD2 (6 bases). V was clipped by 6 bases and J by 0 bases, with 12 bases between them. This CDR3 has 15 residues. The germline gives CDR1 MNHEY, CDR2 SVGAGI. The DNA for the CDR3 is TGTGCCAGCAGGGAGGGCAGGAGCTCCTACAATGAGCAGTTCTTC. It translates to CASREGRSSYNEQFF.

Here the CDR3 DNA reads TGTGCCAGCAGTTACTCGATGGTGCGTACCGGCGAGCAGTACTTC. This encodes CASSYSMVRTGEQYF. The chain has TRBV6-6 and TRBJ2-7; no reliable D call. CDR1 and CDR2 (germline): MNHNY, SVGAGI (reference sequence). V was pared by 0 bases and J by 6 bases, with 15 bases between. The CDR3 contains 15 residues.

The chain has TRBV2 and TRBJ2-5; tentative D call: TRBD2 (7 bases). The V and J ends lost 8 bases and 2 bases respectively, with 12 bases between them. The CDR3 length is 13 residues. Germline CDR1 and CDR2: SNHLY and FYNNEI. CDR3 residues: CASWGGTQETQYF. The CDR3, as DNA: TGTGCCAGCTGGGGGGGGACACAAGAGACCCAGTACTTC.

This clone occurred a few times. The chain employs TRBV5-1 and TRBJ1-1; no firm D call. Germline loops: CDR1 SGHRS, CDR2 YFSETQ. The CDR3 consists of 14 residues. Trimming stripped 0 bases from V and 1 base from J, with 7 bases between. This CDR3 is CASSLVVGNTEAFF. The CDR3, as DNA: TGCGCCAGCAGCTTGGTGGTCGGGAACACTGAAGCTTTCTTT.

The chain employs TRBV9 and TRBJ1-1; D is perhaps TRBD1 (5 bases). Germline CDR1 SGDLS, CDR2 YYNGEE. The CDR3 spans 15 residues. Trimming cost V 0 bases and J 0 bases, with 9 bases left between them. The CDR3 loop reads CASSVAGLLNTEAFF. The CDR3 DNA is TGTGCCAGCAGCGTAGCAGGGTTATTGAACACTGAAGCTTTCTTT.

Here the CDR3 reads CSVAERGRGEVNSPLHF. The DNA of the CDR3 is TGCAGCGTTGCTGAGCGGGGAAGAGGGGAAGTTAATTCACCCCTCCACTTT. This sequence joins TRBV29-1 and TRBJ1-6, with a weak D call TRBD1 (5 bases). Between the trimmed V and J ends, which lost 4 bases and 6 bases, there was a span of 22 bases. This CDR3 is 17 amino acids long. Per germline, CDR1 SQVTM and CDR2 ANQGSEA.

V and J are TRBV4-1 and TRBJ1-1; 7 nucleotides align to TRBD1. J was trimmed by 0 bases and V by 1 base; bases with no gene match: 2. The CDR3 extends over 15 amino acids. Germline V gives CDR1 MGHRA, CDR2 YSYEKL. The CDR3 DNA reads as TGCGCCAGCAGCCAAGCACAGGGGATGAACACTGAAGCTTTCTTT. Translation gives CASSQAQGMNTEAFF.

The V gene is TRBV27, the J gene TRBJ2-1; 12 bases are a match to TRBD2. V dropped 5 bases and J dropped 0; count of bases not matched to a gene: 8. The CDR3 has 18 amino acids. Germline V gives CDR1 MNHEY, CDR2 SMNVEV (reference sequence). CDR3 DNA: TGTGCCAGCAGTGCGGGACTAGCGGGTTTGAGCTCCTACAATGAGCAGTTCTTC. Translated: CASSAGLAGLSSYNEQFF.

The chain uses TRBV24-1 and TRBJ1-2; weak D call: TRBD1 (5 bases). With 5 bases removed from V and 7 bases from J, the gap between germline ends came to 10 bases. Germline V gene lookup returns CDR1 KGHDR and CDR2 SFDVKD. The CDR3 is 12 amino acids. The CDR3 nucleotides read TGTGCCACCAGTGTTAGCGGGACTGGCTACACCTTC. Protein: CATSVSGTGYTF.

This chain uses TRBV30 with TRBJ1-2; D may be TRBD1 (6 bases). V lost 1 base to trimming and J lost 6 bases, with 9 bases between them. CDR1 is GTSNPN, CDR2 SVGIG, per germline (reference sequence). CDR3 length equals 12 residues. CDR3 protein: CAWSGGGDGYTF. CDR3 nucleotides: TGTGCCTGGAGTGGGGGGGGCGATGGCTACACCTTC.

The V call is TRBV3-1 (or the pseudogene TRBV3-2), the J call TRBJ1-2, with 8 positions matching TRBD1. The CDR3 runs to 14 residues. In germline, CDR1 is LGHDT, CDR2 YNNKEL (reference sequence). The J segment lost 7 bases and the V segment lost 1 base, leaving 5 bases of the junction unmatched. CDR3: CASSQGDRQGGYTF. The DNA for the CDR3 is TGTGCCAGCAGCCAAGGGGACAGGCAGGGTGGCTACACCTTC.

The chain combines TRBV20-1 with TRBJ2-1; 7 bases align to TRBD2. The CDR3 contains 16 residues. The V and J ends lost 3 bases and 1 base, in that order; junction bases with no gene match: 9. From germline, CDR1 is DFQATT and CDR2 SNEGSKA (reference sequence). The CDR3 spells CSASNVGGDSYNEQFF. For the CDR3, the DNA is TGCAGTGCTAGTAATGTGGGAGGGGATTCCTACAATGAGCAGTTCTTC.

The rearrangement links TRBV4-2 to TRBJ1-4, with 8 bases aligning to TRBD1. The V gene end was trimmed by 3 bases and the J gene end by 2 bases; junction bases not matched to a gene: 11. CDR3 length equals 18 residues. The germline CDR1 and CDR2 sequences are LGHNA and YNFKEQ. The CDR3 reads CASSHAPTGAGTNEKLFF. The CDR3 nucleotides read TGTGCCAGCAGCCACGCACCGACAGGGGCCGGCACTAATGAAAAACTGTTTTTT.

The V call is TRBV2, the J call TRBJ2-3, with 7 bases fitting TRBD1. Germline lookup yields CDR1 SNHLY and CDR2 FYNNEI. The J segment lost 0 bases and the V segment lost 5 bases, leaving 5 bases of the junction unmatched. This CDR3 has 15 amino acids. Here the CDR3 DNA reads TGTGCCAGCAGTCTGGGACAGCCTAGCACAGATACGCAGTATTTT. Amino acids: CASSLGQPSTDTQYF.

The gene calls are TRBV5-1 and TRBJ2-1; no clear D. Germline V gene sequence: CDR1 SGHRS, CDR2 YFSETQ. The CDR3 is 14 amino acids. The V end lost 3 bases, the J end lost 4 bases, and 11 bases lay between the germline ends. In nucleotides, the CDR3 is TGCGCCAGCAGCTATGGTGCGGCATACAATGAGCAGTTCTTC. It specifies CASSYGAAYNEQFF.

This rearrangement joins TRBV7-9 to TRBJ2-7; D uncertain. V gave up 5 bases and J gave up 4 bases, with 15 bases separating them. The CDR3 is 14 amino acids. Looked up from germline, CDR1 is SEHNR and CDR2 is FQNEAQ (reference sequence). Here the CDR3 reads CASSKNGSPYEQYF. The CDR3 coding sequence is TGTGCCAGCAGCAAAAACGGGTCCCCATACGAGCAGTACTTC.

Details on this clone: Other DNA sequences in this specimen translate into the identical CDR3. The V call is TRBV3-1 (or the pseudogene TRBV3-2), the J call TRBJ1-3, with D perhaps matching TRBD1 (5 bases). The V gene lost 4 bases and the J gene lost 5 bases, with 12 bases spanning the gap. Germline-derived CDR1 and CDR2 are LGHDT and YNNKEL (reference sequence). This CDR3 region has 14 residues. CDR3 residues: CASSLGTGRNTIYF. For the CDR3, the DNA is TGTGCCAGCAGCCTTGGAACAGGCCGAAACACCATATATTTT.

The count of this clone is one. The gene calls are TRBV3-1 (or the pseudogene TRBV3-2) and TRBJ1-5; 7 bases map to TRBD1. Unmatched junction bases numbered 5, after V lost 3 bases and J lost 3 bases. The CDR3 contains 15 residues. Germline V CDR1 and CDR2: LGHDT, YNNKEL (reference sequence). The CDR3, as DNA: TGTGCCAGCAGCCAGTCAGGGGGGAACAATCAGCCCCAGCATTTT. This encodes CASSQSGGNNQPQHF.

V is TRBV28 and J is TRBJ2-2; tentative D call: TRBD2 (6 bases). The CDR3 totals 15 residues. Looked up from germline, CDR1 is MDHEN and CDR2 is SYDVKM. The V end lost 3 bases, the J end lost 1 base, and 9 bases lay between the germline ends. The CDR3 DNA is TGTGCCAGCAGTTTCTCCGGGGGGAACACCGGGGAGCTGTTTTTT. This codes for CASSFSGGNTGELFF.

The CDR3 DNA reads as TGTGCCAGCAGCTTTCAGGGGCATTACGAGCAGTACTTC. Its translation is CASSFQGHYEQYF. The chain recombines TRBV7-9 with TRBJ2-7, with D tentatively TRBD1 (6 bases). Germline V CDR1 and CDR2: SEHNR, FQNEAQ (reference sequence). This CDR3 has 13 residues. V gave up 3 bases and J gave up 4 bases, with 10 bases separating them. Full variable domain (remainder filled in from reference TRBV7-9 and TRBJ2-7): DTGVSQNPRHKITKRGQNVTFRCDPISEHNRLYWYRQTLGQGPEFLTYFQNEAQLEKSRLLSDRFSAERPKGSFSTLEIQRTEQGDSAMYLCASSFQGHYEQYFGPGTRLTVT.

The V gene is TRBV5-1, the J gene TRBJ2-5; 11 positions agree with TRBD2. CDR3 length: 16 residues. V shed 0 bases, J shed 1 base, and the junction held 2 bases outside the gene matches. Looked up from germline, CDR1 is SGHRS and CDR2 is YFSETQ. The CDR3 here is CASSLAGTSGQETQYF. The CDR3 DNA follows: TGCGCCAGCAGCTTGGCCGGGACTAGCGGCCAAGAGACCCAGTACTTC.

By frequency in the sample, this clone is medium-sized (0.01 to 0.1%). The chain links TRBV7-9 to TRBJ1-2; TRBD1 matches 8 bases. Germline values: CDR1 SEHNR, CDR2 FQNEAQ (reference sequence). The CDR3 spans 15 residues. V was clipped by 5 bases and J by 2 bases; unmatched bases: 7. The CDR3 DNA is TGTGCCAGCAGCGGACAGGGCGTTAGGAACTATGGCTACACCTTC. The encoded protein is CASSGQGVRNYGYTF. The full variable domain, completed using reference TRBV7-9 and TRBJ1-2, is DTGVSQNPRHKITKRGQNVTFRCDPISEHNRLYWYRQTLGQGPEFLTYFQNEAQLEKSRLLSDRFSAERPKGSFSTLEIQRTEQGDSAMYLCASSGQGVRNYGYTFGSGTRLTVV.

V gene TRBV5-6 combines with J gene TRBJ2-3, with 14 bases matching TRBD2. The V gene's germline CDR1 is SGHDT and CDR2 YYEEEE. With 4 bases clipped from V and 6 bases from J, the junction kept 10 bases outside the gene matches. The CDR3 runs 17 residues. The CDR3 DNA reads as TGTGCCAGCAGCCGGCCGGGACTAGCGGGAGCAGAGGATACGCAGTATTTT. This encodes CASSRPGLAGAEDTQYF.